Below, 19 T cell receptor beta chains from the same sample are listed, as sequenced in a study of shared clonotypes between healthy human individuals. Clones were sequenced by immunoSEQ multiplex PCR, and TCRdb holds only the in-frame ones, with some missing. Among 2 million to 2.5 million clones, 90% to 97% were seen once, and the ten largest hold around 0.13%. The sample taken for sequencing was naive CD4+ T cells sorted from blood. The subset was: CD45RA+ positively selected. These receptors all stem from a young man in good health.

This chain joins TRBV30 and TRBJ2-1; 7 positions agree with TRBD1. Trimming cost V 1 base and J 14 bases; bases outside gene matches: 8. CDR3 size: 12 residues. Germline-derived CDR1 and CDR2 are GTSNPN and SVGIG (reference sequence). CDR3 loop: CAWSDRQGLEFF. The CDR3 nucleotides are TGTGCCTGGAGTGATAGACAGGGATTGGAGTTCTTC.

This clone was seen only once. The J gene is TRBJ2-7, the V gene TRBV19; TRBD1 or TRBD2 may be the D gene (5 bases each). This CDR3 spans 15 amino acids. Germline CDR1 reads LNHDA; CDR2 reads SQIVND (reference sequence). With 6 bases removed from V and 0 bases from J, the gap between germline ends came to 15 bases. CDR3 nucleotides: TGTGCCAGTAGGACCGCCGGGACCAGCTCCTACGAGCAGTACTTC. It is translated as CASRTAGTSSYEQYF.

The chain employs TRBV6-1 and TRBJ2-5; 12 bases are a match to TRBD2. CDR3 length: 15 residues. Germline V gene lookup returns CDR1 MNHNS and CDR2 SASEGT. DNA of the CDR3: TGTGCAGGGAGGAGGCTAGCGGGGGGGCAAGAGACCCAGTACTTC. Protein product: CAGRRLAGGQETQYF.

V usage is TRBV19 and J usage is TRBJ1-2; TRBD1 matches 7 bases. Per germline, CDR1 LNHDA and CDR2 SQIVND (reference sequence). Trimming cost V 3 bases and J 1 base; bases outside gene matches: 5. This CDR3 region has 15 residues. The CDR3 region has the DNA TGTGCCAGTAGTATCGACAGGGAAGGTAACTATGGCTACACCTTC. Its protein product is CASSIDREGNYGYTF.

V and J are TRBV25-1 and TRBJ1-1; a weak D match, TRBD1 (6 bases). V lost 1 base and J lost 11, with 11 bases in between. The germline V gene encodes CDR1 MGHDK and CDR2 SYGVNS. The CDR3 covers 12 residues. CDR3 amino acids: CASSEWPGVAFF. The CDR3 DNA sequence: TGTGCCAGCAGTGAATGGCCAGGGGTTGCTTTCTTT.

Here the CDR3 DNA reads TGTGCCAGCAGCTTAGGCGGCGCAGGGGAGGGGGAAAAACTGTTTTTT. Amino acid sequence: CASSLGGAGEGEKLFF. The chain combines TRBV7-2 with TRBJ1-4, with D perhaps matching TRBD1 (6 bases). The CDR3 is 16 amino acids. Trimming took off 1 base at V and 8 bases at J, with 17 bases between the two ends. CDR1 is SGHTA, CDR2 FQGNSA, per germline.

The V call is TRBV10-2, the J call TRBJ2-3; TRBD2 matches 10 bases. This CDR3 is 17 amino acids long. V lost 5 bases, J lost 2 bases, and 10 bases stayed unmatched. Germline assignment: CDR1 WSHSY and CDR2 SAAADI. CDR3 nucleotides: TGCGCCAGCAGTTCCGTTGTACTAGCGGGATACACAGATACGCAGTATTTT. Translating gives CASSSVVLAGYTDTQYF.

This clone is a singleton in its sample. The V gene is TRBV27, the J gene TRBJ2-4; D perhaps matches TRBD2 (5 bases). CDR1 and CDR2 (germline): MNHEY, SMNVEV (reference sequence). Trimming left V 4 bases short and J 2 bases short, with 12 bases between. The length of the CDR3 is 15 residues. The CDR3 reads CASSSLTGSKNIQYF. DNA of the CDR3: TGTGCCAGCAGTTCCCTGACGGGGTCCAAAAACATTCAGTACTTC.

V usage is TRBV7-8 and J usage is TRBJ2-3; either TRBD1 or TRBD2 may supply D (5 bases each). This CDR3 contains 14 residues. Germline lookup yields CDR1 SGHVS and CDR2 FQNEAQ. The germline V and J ends were trimmed by 1 base and 3 bases, with 8 bases remaining between them. The CDR3 loop is CASSLGGLTDTQYF. For the CDR3, the DNA is TGTGCCAGCAGCTTAGGGGGGTTAACAGATACGCAGTATTTT. Complete variable domain (other parts from reference TRBV7-8 and TRBJ2-3): GAGVSQSPRYKVAKRGQDVALRCDPISGHVSLFWYQQALGQGPEFLTYFQNEAQLDKSGLPSDRFFAERPEGSVSTLKIQRTQQEDSAVYLCASSLGGLTDTQYFGPGTRLTVL.

The V gene is TRBV5-4, the J gene TRBJ2-1; the match to TRBD1 covers 8 bases. The CDR3 covers 16 residues. The trim removed 4 bases at V and 3 bases at J, leaving 9 bases unmatched. CDR1 SGHNT and CDR2 YYREEE come from the germline V gene (reference sequence). CDR3 sequence reads: CASSSPGTGHYNEQFF. Here the CDR3 DNA reads TGTGCCAGCAGCAGTCCCGGGACAGGTCACTACAATGAGCAGTTCTTC.

This clone was detected only once. This sequence joins TRBV4-1 and TRBJ2-3; TRBD2 agrees at 11 bases. The germline V gene has CDR1 MGHRA and CDR2 YSYEKL. The CDR3 is 18 residues long. V lost 0 bases, J lost 6 bases, and 11 bases stayed unmatched. The CDR3 nucleotides are TGCGCCAGCAGCCAAGAAAAGGGACTAGCGGCCGGCCACGATACGCAGTATTTT. It codes for CASSQEKGLAAGHDTQYF.

This clone has a single count. This chain connects TRBV7-6 to TRBJ1-2; perhaps TRBD1 as D (6 bases). V lost 5 bases and J 5 bases, leaving 12 bases between the germline ends. The CDR3 is 13 amino acids. In germline, CDR1 is SGHVS, CDR2 FNYEAQ. CDR3 residues: CASSQGGAYGYTF. The CDR3 bases are TGTGCCAGCAGCCAAGGGGGGGCTTATGGCTACACCTTC.

V gene TRBV7-8 combines with J gene TRBJ1-6; 10 bases align to TRBD1. The germline gives CDR1 SGHVS, CDR2 FQNEAQ. CDR3 length: 15 residues. V trimming: 8 bases; J trimming: 8 bases; junction bases outside the gene matches: 9. The CDR3 here is CASSLAGTGDSPLHF. CDR3 sequence (DNA): TGTGCCAGCTCCCTGGCAGGGACAGGGGATTCACCCCTCCACTTT.

This chain uses TRBV5-1 with TRBJ2-7, with 8 bases aligning to TRBD1. Germline CDR1 is SGHRS and CDR2 is YFSETQ. The ends lost 4 bases at V and 0 bases at J; junction bases unmatched: 6. This CDR3 has 15 amino acids. The CDR3 sequence is CASSMGTGSSYEQYF. The DNA of the CDR3 is TGCGCCAGCAGCATGGGGACAGGTAGCTCCTACGAGCAGTACTTC.

This clone was found once. The rearrangement links TRBV10-3 to TRBJ2-3; tentatively, D is TRBD2 (6 bases). Germline V gene lookup returns CDR1 ENHRY and CDR2 SYGVKD. This CDR3 is built from 14 residues. V lost 4 bases, J lost 7 bases, and 15 bases lay in between. In nucleotides, the CDR3 is TGTGCCATCAGTGGAGCGGGTAGCGAGAATACGCAGTATTTT. This encodes CAISGAGSENTQYF.

This chain uses TRBV19 with TRBJ2-7; TRBD1 might be the D (6 bases). Germline V CDR1 and CDR2: LNHDA, SQIVND (reference sequence). The V and J ends lost 4 bases and 2 bases respectively, with 18 bases between them. CDR3 length: 16 residues. DNA of the CDR3: TGTGCCAGTAGTACCGACAGGTCCGGGGATGCCTACGAGCAGTACTTC. Protein: CASSTDRSGDAYEQYF.

The chain joins TRBV29-1 to TRBJ1-2; no definite D call. CDR1 and CDR2 (germline): SQVTM, ANQGSEA. The CDR3 spans 14 residues. Deletions cut 6 bases from V and 3 bases from J, with 17 bases between. The CDR3 reads CSVKYYPADYGYTF. CDR3 DNA sequence: TGCAGCGTGAAATACTATCCGGCGGACTATGGCTACACCTTC.

The count of this clone is one. The chain combines TRBV5-4 with TRBJ1-4; D possibly corresponds to TRBD1 (6 bases). V lost 2 bases and J lost 7, with 15 bases in between. The CDR3 is 15 amino acids. The V gene's germline CDR1 is SGHNT and CDR2 YYREEE (reference sequence). CDR3 in amino acids: CASSFWGAGGEKLFF. The DNA of the CDR3 is TGTGCCAGCAGCTTTTGGGGGGCTGGTGGTGAAAAACTGTTTTTT. Supplemented by reference TRBV5-4 and TRBJ1-4, the full variable domain reads ETGVTQSPTHLIKTRGQQVTLRCSSQSGHNTVSWYQQALGQGPQFIFQYYREEENGRGNFPPRFSGLQFPNYSSELNVNALELDDSALYLCASSFWGAGGEKLFFGSGTQLSVL.

This chain uses TRBV7-9 with TRBJ1-5; no clear D gene. The CDR3 spans 14 residues. Germline-derived CDR1 and CDR2 are SEHNR and FQNEAQ (reference sequence). V was clipped by 1 base and J by 4 bases, with 8 bases between them. In nucleotides, the CDR3 is TGTGCCAGCAGCTTAGACGGGCCGAATCAGCCCCAGCATTTT. As protein: CASSLDGPNQPQHF.